Below, 8 T cell receptor beta chains from the same sample are listed, as sequenced in a study of shared clonotypes between healthy human individuals. The method was immunoSEQ multiplex PCR; TCRdb's version includes in-frame clones alone and lacks a portion of them. The data hold approximately 2.5 million clones, with under 95% observed a single time. Sequencing was performed on naive CD4+ T cells from PBMCs. Subset: CD45RA+ positively selected. These receptors were collected from a man younger than 35 in good health. Some clones in this sample may be carry-over from other donors' samples.

Notes on this clone: This sample also contains other DNA sequences that code for the same CDR3. The rearrangement uses TRBV2 and TRBJ2-3; no clear D gene. From germline, CDR1 is SNHLY and CDR2 FYNNEI. CDR3 length: 11 residues. V was clipped by 5 bases and J by 0 bases, with 0 bases between them. In DNA, the CDR3 is TGTGCCAGCAGTAGCACAGATACGCAGTATTTT. Its protein product is CASSSTDTQYF. Together with reference TRBV2 and TRBJ2-3, the CDR3 gives the full variable domain: EPEVTQTPSHQVTQMGQEVILRCVPISNHLYFYWYRQILGQKVEFLVSFYNNEISEKSEIFDDQFSVERPDGSNFTLKIRSTKLEDSAMYFCASSSTDTQYFGPGTRLTVL.

J is TRBJ2-3 and V is TRBV5-1; 8 nucleotides match TRBD2. This CDR3 spans 15 amino acids. CDR1 is SGHRS and CDR2 is YFSETQ in the germline V gene. The trim removed 1 base at V and 1 base at J, leaving 2 bases unmatched. The CDR3 DNA follows: TGCGCCAGCAGCTTGCTGACTAGCGGCACAGATACGCAGTATTTT. The encoded protein is CASSLLTSGTDTQYF. Drawing the rest from reference TRBV5-1 and TRBJ2-3, the complete variable domain is KAGVTQTPRYLIKTRGQQVTLSCSPISGHRSVSWYQQTPGQGLQFLFEYFSETQRNKGNFPGRFSGRQFSNSRSEMNVSTLELGDSALYLCASSLLTSGTDTQYFGPGTRLTVL.

Points on this clone: The same CDR3 is also encoded by other DNA sequences in this sample. This chain joins TRBV27 and TRBJ1-5; 9 nucleotides match TRBD1. Trimming cost V 2 bases and J 4 bases; bases outside gene matches: 6. Germline values: CDR1 MNHEY, CDR2 SMNVEV (reference sequence). The CDR3 length is 16 residues. CDR3 sequence reads: CASSLIPGQGNQPQHF. The CDR3 nucleotides are TGTGCCAGCAGTTTAATCCCGGGACAGGGTAATCAGCCCCAGCATTTT.

This rearrangement joins TRBV5-8 to TRBJ2-3; tentative D call: TRBD1 (5 bases). The CDR3 length is 18 residues. V was shortened by 2 bases and J by 4 bases, with 23 bases between the two germline ends. CDR1 and CDR2 (germline): SGHTS, YDEGEE. The CDR3 is CASSLRRGGRNSADTQYF. The DNA of the CDR3 is TGTGCCAGCAGCTTACGAAGGGGCGGTCGGAACAGCGCAGATACGCAGTATTTT.

This sequence joins TRBV13 and TRBJ2-1; TRBD2 matches 9 bases. The CDR3 length is 17 residues. With V trimmed by 4 bases and J by 1 base, 8 bases remained unmatched. CDR1 is PRHDT, CDR2 FYEKMQ, per germline (reference sequence). The CDR3 sequence: CASSSIPSGRSYNEQFF. The CDR3 coding sequence is TGTGCCAGCAGCTCCATCCCCAGCGGGAGGTCCTACAATGAGCAGTTCTTC. Full variable domain (rest looked up from reference TRBV13 and TRBJ2-1): AAGVIQSPRHLIKEKRETATLKCYPIPRHDTVYWYQQGPGQDPQFLISFYEKMQSDKGSIPDRFSAQQFSDYHSELNMSSLELGDSALYFCASSSIPSGRSYNEQFFGPGTRLTVL.

The V gene is TRBV28, the J gene TRBJ2-1, with TRBD2 matching 14 bases. Germline-derived CDR1 and CDR2 are MDHEN and SYDVKM. With 7 bases clipped from V and 6 bases from J, the junction kept 5 bases outside the gene matches. CDR3 size: 15 residues. The DNA for the CDR3 is TGTGCCAGCACCGGACTAGCGGGAGGTGGCAATGAGCAGTTCTTC. Protein product: CASTGLAGGGNEQFF.

This rearrangement joins TRBV6-6 to TRBJ1-2; D gene ambiguous. The length of the CDR3 is 15 residues. Germline lookup yields CDR1 MNHNY and CDR2 SVGAGI (reference sequence). Trimming left V 0 bases short and J 6 bases short, with 14 bases between. The chain's CDR3 is CASSYSNLGVNGYTF. CDR3 DNA: TGTGCCAGCAGTTACTCGAATCTTGGGGTGAATGGCTACACCTTC.

V and J are TRBV19 and TRBJ2-4; TRBD2 might be the D (5 bases). CDR1 is LNHDA and CDR2 is SQIVND in the germline V gene (reference sequence). V gave up 6 bases and J gave up 4 bases, with 16 bases separating them. The CDR3 sequence is 15 residues long. CDR3 loop: CASSPEGDGKNIQYF. CDR3 bases: TGTGCCAGTAGCCCTGAGGGAGACGGTAAAAACATTCAGTACTTC. The variable domain in full, with the rest retrieved from reference TRBV19 and TRBJ2-4, is DGGITQSPKYLFRKEGQNVTLSCEQNLNHDAMYWYRQDPGQGLRLIYYSQIVNDFQKGDIAEGYSVSREKKESFPLTVTSAQKNPTAFYLCASSPEGDGKNIQYFGAGTRLSVL.